This T cell receptor (beta chain) came from a study of spatial heterogeneity in lung cancer. In this sample, this clonotype turned up a few times. V was shortened by 0 bases and J by 12 bases, with 16 bases between the two germline ends. Germline-derived CDR1 and CDR2 are SGDLS and YYNGEE. This CDR3 spans 14 amino acids. TCRdb processed the 5' RACE reads anew with MiXCR; each CDR3 protein has one entry. The sample consists of over 90,000 distinct CDR3 sequences, around 9% of them appearing once. Indicated time point: sample taken at primary tumor resection. The input material, whole RNA from tumor, nontumor lung or frozen PBMC, was sequenced unsorted.

The TCR was taken from a male donor with early-stage non-small cell lung cancer. V and J are TRBV9 and TRBJ2-1, with a weak D call TRBD1 (5 bases). Sequences were derived from PBMCs, sampled at surgery. CDR3: CASSVGIREEWQFF. The CDR3 nucleotides read TGTGCCAGCAGCGTAGGCATCAGGGAAGAATGGCAGTTCTTC.